The T cell receptor (beta chain) under discussion was sequenced for a study of cytomegalovirus exposure and HLA in healthy donors. Study background: Among approximately 390 genotyped donors, around 82% fell in the Caucasian-associated ancestry cluster.

Germline CDR1 is SGHNT and CDR2 is YENEEA. Trimming took 5 bases from V and 4 from J; bases not matched to a gene: 7. The CDR3 totals 15 residues. The donors, nominally healthy at sampling, likely had unrecorded immune exposures. General observations from the study: Analysis was carried out at a later point, and it linked a missense DCLRE1C variant to TCR beta V- and J-gene trimming. CMV serostatus was the only recorded immune exposure for donors.

A multiplex PCR was run with 60 Vbeta primers and 13 Jbeta primers. Measured with immunoSEQ multiplex PCR; TCRdb has only the in-frame clones, and not every one. Of roughly 130,000 clones listed, 79% are singletons. This clone has only a few counts. No antigen is known for it. This clonotype was obtained from a female donor in good health and CMV-seronegative. The sequenced sample consisted of PBMCs. V gene TRBV11-3 combines with J gene TRBJ1-4; 7 bases are a match to TRBD1. The CDR3 protein is CASSARTGYNEKLFF. In nucleotides, the CDR3 is TGTGCCAGCAGCGCGCGGACAGGTTATAATGAAAAACTGTTTTTT.